This note documents a single T cell receptor (beta chain) sequence. CDR3 length: 16 amino acids. Trimming left V 5 bases short and J 0 bases short, with 14 bases between. This record belongs to a study of patients and donors after allogeneic stem cell transplantation. TCRdb re-called the RT-PCR reads through MiXCR, storing one row per CDR3 protein. In the table there are about 40,000 distinct CDR3 sequences, 25% to 35% of which are singletons. V usage is TRBV12-3 or TRBV12-4 and J usage is TRBJ2-4; D might be TRBD2 (6 bases). Sequencing was done on a sample of blood, either unsorted or a sorted T cell fraction (not recorded which). This clonotype was obtained from a human donor who was either an allogeneic HSCT recipient or a stem cell or donor lymphocyte infusion donor (not recorded which). It is not recorded whose cells these are; they may come from a transplant donor. CDR3 sequence (DNA): TGTGCCAGCAGTCCTCGGGACTCACTAGCCAAAAACATTCAGTACTTC. Protein sequence: CASSPRDSLAKNIQYF.